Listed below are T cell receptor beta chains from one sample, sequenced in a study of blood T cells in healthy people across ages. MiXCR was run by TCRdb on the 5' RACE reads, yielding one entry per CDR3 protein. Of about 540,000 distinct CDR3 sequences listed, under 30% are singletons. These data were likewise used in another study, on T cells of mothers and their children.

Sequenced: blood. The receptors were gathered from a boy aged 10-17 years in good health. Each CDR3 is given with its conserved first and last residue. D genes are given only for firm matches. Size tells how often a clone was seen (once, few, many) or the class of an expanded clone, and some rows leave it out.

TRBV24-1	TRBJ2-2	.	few	CATSDFPRGNTGELFF	TGCGCCACCAGTGATTTTCCCAGGGGAAACACCGGGGAGCTGTTTTTT
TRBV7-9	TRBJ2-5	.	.	CASSLVPGALGEQYF	TGTGCCAGCAGCTTAGTACCAGGGGCCTTGGGTGAGCAGTACTTC
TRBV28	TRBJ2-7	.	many	CASSSGEQYF	TGTGCCAGCAGTAGCGGCGAGCAGTACTTC
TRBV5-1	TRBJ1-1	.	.	CASSTGLIMNTEAFF	TGCGCCAGCAGCACAGGACTGATCATGAACACTGAAGCTTTCTTT
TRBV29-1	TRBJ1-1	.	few	CSSKRGKNTEAFF	TGCAGCTCAAAAAGAGGGAAGAACACTGAAGCTTTCTTT
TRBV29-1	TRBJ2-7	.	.	CSVVRPDSYEQYF	TGCAGCGTTGTTAGGCCCGACTCCTACGAGCAGTACTTC
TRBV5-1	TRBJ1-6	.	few	CASSSGRGTYSPLHF	TGCGCCAGCAGCTCAGGGCGGGGGACGTATTCACCCCTCCACTTT
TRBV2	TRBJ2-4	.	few	CASSLDTGRF	TGTGCCAGCAGTCTGGACACGGGAAGGTTC
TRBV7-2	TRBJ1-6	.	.	CASSPKRGYRVHPGSPLHF	TGTGCCAGCAGCCCAAAGCGGGGCTACAGGGTTCATCCTGGTTCACCCCTCCACTTT
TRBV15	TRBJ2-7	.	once	CATSARDNYEQYF	TGTGCCACCAGCGCCCGGGACAACTACGAGCAGTACTTC
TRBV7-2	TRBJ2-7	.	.	CASSGAPAAFVTRYEQYF	TGTGCCAGCAGCGGGGCCCCGGCGGCTTTTGTAACCCGTTACGAGCAGTACTTC
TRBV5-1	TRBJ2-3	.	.	CASSRDGFLTDTQYF	TGCGCCAGCAGCAGGGACGGATTCCTCACAGATACGCAGTATTTT
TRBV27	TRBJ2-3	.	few	CASSLSSAPDTQYF	TGTGCCAGCAGTTTATCTTCAGCCCCAGATACGCAGTATTTT
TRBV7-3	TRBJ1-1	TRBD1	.	CASSPGGAATEAFF	TGTGCCAGCAGCCCAGGGGGGGCGGCCACTGAAGCTTTCTTT
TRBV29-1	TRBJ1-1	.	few	CSVTRTANTEAFF	TGCAGCGTCACTAGGACAGCAAACACTGAAGCTTTCTTT
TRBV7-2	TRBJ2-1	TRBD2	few	CASSFYGRAAEQFF	TGTGCCAGCAGCTTTTACGGGAGGGCTGCTGAGCAGTTCTTC
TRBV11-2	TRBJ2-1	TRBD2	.	CASKTGLAGVNNEQFF	TGTGCCAGCAAAACCGGGTTAGCGGGAGTGAACAATGAGCAGTTCTTC
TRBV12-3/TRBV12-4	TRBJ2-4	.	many	CASSWGDKNIQYF	TGTGCCAGCAGTTGGGGTGACAAAAACATTCAGTACTTC
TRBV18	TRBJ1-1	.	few	CASSPASNTEAFF	TGTGCCAGCTCACCGGCGTCGAACACTGAAGCTTTCTTT
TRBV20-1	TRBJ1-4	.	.	CSAREATNEKLFF	TGCAGTGCTAGAGAGGCAACTAATGAAAAACTGTTTTTT
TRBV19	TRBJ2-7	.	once	CVSSNRGIFHEQYF	TGTGTCAGTAGTAACCGGGGTATCTTCCACGAGCAGTACTTC
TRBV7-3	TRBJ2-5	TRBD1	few	CASSMTGGKETQYF	TGTGCCAGCAGCATGACAGGGGGCAAAGAGACCCAGTACTTC
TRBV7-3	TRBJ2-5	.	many	CASSLDLETQYF	TGTGCCAGCAGCTTAGATTTAGAGACCCAGTACTTC
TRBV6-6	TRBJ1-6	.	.	CASSWRRQKDSPLHF	TGTGCCAGCAGTTGGAGGAGACAGAAGGATTCACCCCTCCACTTT
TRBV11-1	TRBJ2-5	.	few	CASSFFLGGRQETQYF	TGTGCCAGCAGCTTCTTTCTCGGGGGCCGGCAGGAGACCCAGTACTTC
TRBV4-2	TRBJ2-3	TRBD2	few	CASRELAGGLADTQYF	TGTGCCAGCAGGGAACTAGCGGGGGGGCTTGCAGATACGCAGTATTTT
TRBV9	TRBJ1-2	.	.	CASSANSGGSGYGYTF	TGTGCCAGCAGCGCCAATTCGGGGGGGAGTGGCTATGGCTACACCTTC
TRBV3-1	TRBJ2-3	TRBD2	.	CASRSLAGSTDTQYF	TGTGCCAGCCGCTCACTAGCGGGGTCCACAGATACGCAGTATTTT
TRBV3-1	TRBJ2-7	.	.	CASSHEMGKKYF	TGTGCCAGCAGCCACGAAATGGGGAAAAAGTACTTC
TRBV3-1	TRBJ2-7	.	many	CASSQDLGGDRREQYF	TGTGCCAGCAGCCAAGATCTAGGAGGTGACCGGCGGGAGCAGTACTTC
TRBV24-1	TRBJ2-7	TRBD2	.	CATSDPREALGEQYF	TGTGCCACCAGTGACCCCCGGGAGGCTCTTGGCGAGCAGTACTTC
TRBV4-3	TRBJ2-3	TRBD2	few	CASRPGLADYTDTQYF	TGCGCCAGCAGACCCGGACTAGCGGATTACACAGATACGCAGTATTTT
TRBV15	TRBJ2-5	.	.	CATSRDSPKETQYF	TGTGCCACCAGCAGAGATTCTCCGAAGGAGACCCAGTACTTC
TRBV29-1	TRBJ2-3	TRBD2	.	CSVGPPAGAGTDTQYF	TGCAGCGTTGGCCCACCGGCGGGAGCTGGGACAGATACGCAGTATTTT
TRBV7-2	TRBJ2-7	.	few	CASSLRRNYEQYF	TGTGCCAGCAGCTTACGCAGAAACTACGAGCAGTACTTC
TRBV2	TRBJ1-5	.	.	CASSKGYSNQPQHF	TGTGCCAGCAGTAAGGGATATAGCAATCAGCCCCAGCATTTT
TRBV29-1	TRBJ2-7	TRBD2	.	CSAWAAGYEQYF	TGCAGCGCCTGGGCAGCGGGGTACGAGCAGTACTTC
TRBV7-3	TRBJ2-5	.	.	CASSPNGGETQYF	TGTGCCAGCAGCCCGAACGGGGGTGAGACCCAGTACTTC
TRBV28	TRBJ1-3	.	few	CASSFLGDGNTIYF	TGTGCCAGCAGTTTTTTGGGGGATGGAAACACCATATATTTT
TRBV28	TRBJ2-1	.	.	CATNDGGYNEQFF	TGTGCCACTAACGATGGGGGCTACAATGAGCAGTTCTTC